One sample yielded the 21 T cell receptor beta chains listed below, sequenced in a study of T-cell memory formation after mild COVID-19. MiXCR was run by TCRdb on the 5' RACE reads, yielding one entry per CDR3 protein. The table has some 100,000 distinct CDR3 sequences, 11% seen once. The sample was PBMCs or a T cell subset sorted from them (not recorded which). All receptors derive from a man younger than 35 who had mild COVID-19 (a few samples of this study predate the infection). Cell type and time point are not known.

This CDR3 reads CASSFSSAAYEQYV. The DNA of the CDR3 is TGTGCCAGCAGTTTTAGTAGCGCGGCTTACGAGCAGTACGTC. V gene TRBV28 combines with J gene TRBJ2-7, with D possibly being TRBD2 (5 bases). The CDR3 is 14 amino acids. Per the germline V gene, CDR1 is MDHEN and CDR2 is SYDVKM. Deletions cut 3 bases from V and 4 bases from J, with 13 bases between.

This clonotype was seen more than once but under ten times. The V call is TRBV11-2, the J call TRBJ2-1; 14 bases are a match to TRBD2. V was clipped by 4 bases and J by 5 bases; unmatched bases: 7. Germline V gene sequence: CDR1 SGHAT, CDR2 FQNNGV. The CDR3 sequence is 17 residues long. This CDR3 reads CASSWGLAGAANNEQFF. DNA of the CDR3: TGTGCCAGCAGCTGGGGACTAGCGGGGGCCGCGAACAATGAGCAGTTCTTC.

This chain links TRBV5-1 with TRBJ2-3; TRBD2 aligns across 10 bases. Per the germline V gene, CDR1 is SGHRS and CDR2 is YFSETQ. This CDR3 region has 16 residues. V shed 4 bases, J shed 1 base, and the junction held 6 bases outside the gene matches. The CDR3 loop reads CASSPTSGEGTDTQYF. CDR3 DNA: TGCGCCAGCAGCCCAACTAGCGGGGAGGGCACAGATACGCAGTATTTT.

This clonotype was seen more than once but under ten times. The chain has TRBV7-8 and TRBJ1-3; D not certain. CDR3 length equals 15 residues. In germline, CDR1 is SGHVS, CDR2 FQNEAQ. V shed 2 bases and J shed 0 bases, with 8 bases lying between them. For the CDR3, the DNA is TGTGCCAGCAGCTTACCCCCGATCTCTGGAAACACCATATATTTT. It is translated as CASSLPPISGNTIYF.

This clonotype was recorded many times. The chain uses TRBV6-5 and TRBJ2-7; D is possibly TRBD1 (5 bases). CDR3 length: 12 residues. The V gene's germline CDR1 is MNHEY and CDR2 SVGAGI. Trimming removed 10 bases from V and 2 bases from J, with 12 bases in between. Written as DNA, the CDR3 is TGTGCCACAGGGCCCAGCCCCTACGAGCAGTACGTC. As protein: CATGPSPYEQYV.

V gene TRBV25-1 combines with J gene TRBJ2-7; D is possibly TRBD1 (5 bases). V dropped 5 bases and J dropped 3 bases, with 17 bases sitting between them. The germline gives CDR1 MGHDK, CDR2 SYGVNS. This CDR3 contains 15 residues. The CDR3 DNA is TGTGCCAGCAGTACATCGTACGGCAGGGTCTACGAGCAGTACTTC. It yields the protein CASSTSYGRVYEQYF.

This chain connects TRBV5-1 to TRBJ1-5, with D perhaps TRBD1 (6 bases). CDR1 is SGHRS and CDR2 is YFSETQ in the germline V gene. The V end was cut by 3 bases, the J end by 3 bases, with 10 bases between. The CDR3 runs to 14 residues. CDR3 in amino acids: CASSWGGDNQPQHF. CDR3 DNA: TGCGCCAGCAGCTGGGGGGGCGACAATCAGCCCCAGCATTTT.

The genes are TRBV7-9 and TRBJ2-7; the D is unclear. The germline CDR1 and CDR2 sequences are SEHNR and FQNEAQ (reference sequence). V lost 5 bases and J lost 0, with 8 bases in between. This CDR3 is 13 amino acids long. CDR3 protein: CASSQISSYEQYF. CDR3 sequence (DNA): TGTGCCAGCAGCCAGATTTCCTCCTACGAGCAGTACTTC.

This clonotype came up many times. The chain has TRBV4-1 and TRBJ2-7; D remains ambiguous. Per germline, CDR1 MGHRA and CDR2 YSYEKL. This CDR3 spans 15 amino acids. V gave up 6 bases and J gave up 1 base, with 16 bases separating them. CDR3 amino acids: CASSLVGPVSYEQYF. The CDR3 DNA reads as TGCGCCAGCAGTCTAGTTGGACCCGTATCCTACGAGCAGTACTTC.

In its sample, this clonotype was seen a few times. The chain uses TRBV28 and TRBJ2-2; D possibly matches TRBD1 or TRBD2 (5 bases each). Per the germline V gene, CDR1 is MDHEN and CDR2 is SYDVKM. The CDR3 is 14 residues long. V lost 3 bases and J 7 bases, leaving 12 bases between the germline ends. The CDR3 DNA reads as TGTGCCAGCAGTTTTTTCCCGGGGCACGGGGAGCTGTTTTTT. Translating gives CASSFFPGHGELFF.

The V and J genes are TRBV20-1 and TRBJ1-4; D unresolved. The CDR3 extends over 11 amino acids. Between the trimmed V and J ends, which lost 0 bases and 15 bases, there was a span of 11 bases. Germline V lookup: CDR1 DFQATT, CDR2 SNEGSKA (reference sequence). This CDR3 is CSAREYRTVFF. CDR3 in DNA: TGCAGTGCTAGAGAGTACCGGACGGTGTTTTTT.

The chain links TRBV6-5 to TRBJ2-1; D is unresolved. Trimming took off 7 bases at V and 7 bases at J, with 20 bases between the two ends. Germline assignment: CDR1 MNHEY and CDR2 SVGAGI. The CDR3 sequence is 15 residues long. CDR3 coding DNA: TGTGCCAGCACTAAACTGGCAAAGCGTTCAAATGAGCAGTTCTTC. This codes for CASTKLAKRSNEQFF.

This chain joins TRBV29-1 and TRBJ2-7; D gene unclear. In germline, CDR1 is SQVTM, CDR2 ANQGSEA. This CDR3 is 11 amino acids long. Trimming left V 4 bases short and J 6 bases short, with 10 bases between. CDR3 loop: CSVVEVIEQYF. The CDR3 region has the DNA TGCAGCGTTGTCGAGGTTATCGAGCAGTACTTC.

The chain uses TRBV6-1 and TRBJ2-1, with 9 nucleotides matching TRBD1. V dropped 2 bases and J dropped 4; count of bases not matched to a gene: 6. Germline lookup yields CDR1 MNHNS and CDR2 SASEGT. The CDR3 is made up of 16 amino acids. The DNA for the CDR3 is TGTGCCAGCAGTGAACTAACAGGGGGCTTTTACAATGAGCAGTTCTTC. Translating it yields CASSELTGGFYNEQFF.

The chain is built from TRBV7-9 and TRBJ2-3, with 12 bases aligning to TRBD1. This CDR3 is built from 17 residues. Looked up from germline, CDR1 is SEHNR and CDR2 is FQNEAQ (reference sequence). Losses at the gene ends were 6 bases for V and 5 bases for J; bases not matched to a gene: 12. The CDR3 DNA follows: TGTGCCAGCAGTTATTCCCCGGGACAGGGGGCAATAGATACGCAGTATTTT. Protein: CASSYSPGQGAIDTQYF.

This clonotype has just a few counts. The chain has TRBV4-1 and TRBJ1-5; D gene unclear. There are 13 residues in the CDR3. V dropped 1 base and J dropped 3 bases, with 4 bases sitting between them. From germline, CDR1 is MGHRA and CDR2 YSYEKL. The CDR3 sequence is CASSQGDNQPQHF. The CDR3 nucleotides are TGCGCCAGCAGCCAAGGTGACAATCAGCCCCAGCATTTT.

Details on this clonotype: Compared with germline, one end of the junction differs, possibly owing to a read error. The chain recombines TRBV12-3 or TRBV12-4 with TRBJ2-3; TRBD1 might be the D (7 bases). This CDR3 has 12 amino acids. The CDR3 protein is CATRRGADTKYF. The CDR3 nucleotides read TGTGCCACCCGCAGGGGGGCAGATACGAAGTATTTT.

The chain has TRBV5-8 and TRBJ1-1; D is perhaps TRBD1 (6 bases). The CDR3 loop spans 15 amino acids. Germline loops: CDR1 SGHTS, CDR2 YDEGEE. Trimming took 4 bases from V and 1 from J, leaving 14 bases between them. The CDR3: CASSPIRGENTEAFF. The CDR3 DNA reads as TGTGCCAGCAGCCCCATTAGGGGGGAGAACACTGAAGCTTTCTTT.

This clonotype came up a few times. V is TRBV7-9 and J is TRBJ2-7; possible D gene TRBD2, 5 bases. The length of the CDR3 is 16 residues. CDR1 and CDR2 from the germline V gene are SEHNR and FQNEAQ (reference sequence). Trimming removed 1 base at V and 5 bases at J, with 18 bases between. CDR3 loop: CASSLELSGPADEQYF. CDR3 nucleotides: TGTGCCAGCAGCTTAGAGCTCAGCGGACCAGCGGACGAGCAGTACTTC.

The rearrangement joins TRBV4-3 to TRBJ2-7; weak D call: TRBD1 (6 bases). CDR3 length: 13 amino acids. V was clipped by 5 bases and J by 4 bases, with 12 bases between them. In germline, CDR1 is LGHNA, CDR2 YSLEER. As DNA, the CDR3 is TGCGCCAGCAGCGGGGGCTTGGGTTACGAGCAGTACTTC. Its protein product is CASSGGLGYEQYF.

The chain couples TRBV19 to TRBJ2-1, with no clear D. The CDR3 is 13 residues long. Germline V lookup: CDR1 LNHDA, CDR2 SQIVND (reference sequence). With 2 bases removed from V and 3 bases from J, the gap between germline ends came to 5 bases. The DNA for the CDR3 is TGTGCCAGTAGTATAACAGACTACAATGAGCAGTTCTTC. Translating it yields CASSITDYNEQFF.